This T cell receptor beta chain was sequenced for a study of T-cell memory formation after mild COVID-19. TCR alpha and TCR beta cDNA libraries with sample barcodes and UMIs came from 5'RACE using constant-segment primers. MiXCR, run by TCRdb on the 5' RACE reads, gives a single entry per CDR3 protein. Of 450,000 to 650,000 distinct CDR3 sequences in the sample, approximately 18% were seen once. The junction had 11 bases not matched to a gene; V was cut back by 4 bases and J by 7 bases. This CDR3 contains 14 residues. The germline gives CDR1 SGHRS, CDR2 YFSETQ. Notes on the study in general: Mainly CM and EM harbored the contracting CD4+ clones; mainly EMRA harbored the CD8+ ones. Memory sampled before infection contained some responding clones, suggesting cross-reactive memory joined.

This clonotype was seen only a few times. Its antigen is currently unknown. Source material: PBMCs or a T cell subset sorted from them (not recorded which). This receptor was identified in an adult woman who had mild COVID-19 (a few samples of this study predate the infection). Cell type and time point are not known. This rearrangement joins TRBV5-1 to TRBJ2-7, with 7 bases aligning to TRBD1. CDR3 coding DNA: TGCGCCAGCAGCACAGGGGAAAATAGGATGGAGCAGTACTTC. This gives the protein CASSTGENRMEQYF.